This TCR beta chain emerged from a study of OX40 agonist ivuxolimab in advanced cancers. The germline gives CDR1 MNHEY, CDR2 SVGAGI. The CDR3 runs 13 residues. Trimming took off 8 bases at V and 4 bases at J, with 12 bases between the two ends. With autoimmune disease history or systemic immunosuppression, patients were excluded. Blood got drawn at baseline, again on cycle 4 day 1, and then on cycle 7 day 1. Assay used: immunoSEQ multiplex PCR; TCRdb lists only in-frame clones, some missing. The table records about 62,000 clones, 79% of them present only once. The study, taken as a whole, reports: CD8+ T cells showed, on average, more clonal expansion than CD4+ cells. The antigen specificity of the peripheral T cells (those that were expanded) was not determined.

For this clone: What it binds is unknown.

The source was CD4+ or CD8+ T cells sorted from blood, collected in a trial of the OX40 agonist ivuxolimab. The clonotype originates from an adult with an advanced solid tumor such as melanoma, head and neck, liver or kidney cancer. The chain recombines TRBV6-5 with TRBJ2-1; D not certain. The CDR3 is CASHRGGYNEQFF. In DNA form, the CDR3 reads TGTGCCAGCCACCGTGGCGGTTACAATGAGCAGTTCTTC.